This TCR beta chain emerged from a study of cytomegalovirus exposure and HLA in healthy donors. Study-level points and caveats: In vitro checks showed that three CMV-associated chains really do target CMV antigens. Overall, approximately 150 TCR beta chains were annotated as cytomegalovirus-associated. Many donors carried some public TCRs, although rarity characterized most TCR sequences.

Of note for this clone: What it binds is not known.

The J segment lost 2 bases and the V segment lost 2 bases, leaving 3 bases of the junction unmatched. CDR1 is LNHDA and CDR2 is SQIVND in the germline V gene (reference sequence). The CDR3 totals 15 residues. Sequencing was performed with immunoSEQ multiplex PCR; in TCRdb, only in-frame clones are kept and a portion is missing. The repertoire holds 150,000 to 200,000 clones, with 81% as singletons. This chain connects TRBV19 to TRBJ2-7, with 10 bases matching TRBD2. The sequencing input was PBMCs. This clonotype was obtained from a woman in her thirties in good health and CMV-seronegative. The CDR3 region is CASSIKSGRAYEQYF. As DNA, the CDR3 is TGTGCCAGTAGTATAAAAAGCGGGAGGGCCTACGAGCAGTACTTC.